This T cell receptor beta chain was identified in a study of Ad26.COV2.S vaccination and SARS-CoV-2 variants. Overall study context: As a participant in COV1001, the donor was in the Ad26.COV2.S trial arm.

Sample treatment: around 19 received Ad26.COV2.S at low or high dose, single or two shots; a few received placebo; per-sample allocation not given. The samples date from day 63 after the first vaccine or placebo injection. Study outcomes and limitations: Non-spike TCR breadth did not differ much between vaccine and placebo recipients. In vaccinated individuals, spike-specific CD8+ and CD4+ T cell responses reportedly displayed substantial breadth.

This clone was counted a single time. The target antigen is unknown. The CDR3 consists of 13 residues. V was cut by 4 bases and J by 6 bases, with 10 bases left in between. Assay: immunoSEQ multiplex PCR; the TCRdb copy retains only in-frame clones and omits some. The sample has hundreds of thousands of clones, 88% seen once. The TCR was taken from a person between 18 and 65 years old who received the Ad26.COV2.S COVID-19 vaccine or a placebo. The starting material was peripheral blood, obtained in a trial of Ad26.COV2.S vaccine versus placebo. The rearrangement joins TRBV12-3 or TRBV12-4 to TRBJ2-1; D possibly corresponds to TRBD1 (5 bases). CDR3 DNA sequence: TGTGCCAGCAGTTCCCCAACAGGCAATGAGCAGTTCTTC. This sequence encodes CASSSPTGNEQFF.